These T cell receptor beta chains were read from a single sample in a study of cytomegalovirus exposure and HLA in healthy donors. Sequenced by immunoSEQ multiplex PCR; TCRdb stores in-frame clones only, minus some. The sample has over 200,000 clones; 85% to 90% are singletons. The sequenced sample was PBMCs. The source of these receptors is a woman aged 18 to 35 in good health and CMV-seronegative. Each CDR3 is given without its conserved first and last residue.

>TRBJ2-3|TRBV7-2
ASSPIRQQGKDTQY
>TRBJ2-1|TRBV19
ASSTRDRKWEQF
>TRBJ1-2|TRBV7-9
ASSPFGTVGYGYT
>TRBJ2-7|TRBV19
ASSRDRNYEQY
>TRBJ1-5|TRBV5-8
ASSLGTGWGNQPQH
>TRBJ2-7|TRBV10-3
AISESRETPYEQY
>TRBJ1-5|TRBV27
ASPAGDRDRAGNQPQH
>TRBJ2-7|TRBV7-9
ASSPGTGRYEQY
>TRBJ1-2|TRBV30
AWTQQGPNYGYT
>TRBJ2-7|TRBV11-3
ASSLGGGFGDEQY
>TRBJ2-5|TRBV7-3
ASSPSDNQETQY
>TRBJ1-1|TRBV28
ASSSDRGNTEAF
>TRBJ2-7|TRBV28
ASSLSPGESLYEQY
>TRBJ2-3|TRBV7-9
ASSPLRTSTDTQY
>TRBJ1-4|TRBV10-3
AISEMIGWRDNEKLF
>TRBJ2-3|TRBV18
ASSPLPSPGIADTQY
>TRBJ2-1|TRBV7-2
ASRMGLNEQF
>TRBJ2-4|TRBV9
ASSVAPLAKNIQY
>TRBJ2-1|TRBV7-9
ASSLGALAGYYNEQF
>TRBJ2-2|TRBV29-1
SVGVGGTGELF
>TRBJ2-2|TRBV7-3
ASSLIPSHVGGGELF
>TRBJ2-5|TRBV7-8
ASSLTSEETQY
>TRBJ1-1|TRBV29-1
SVEDLRGRNTEAF
>TRBJ2-7|TRBV28
ASSTLTGAEEQY
>TRBJ2-7|TRBV19
ASSPGQGAPYEQY
>TRBJ2-1|TRBV6-5
ASSTGLDYEQF
>TRBJ2-2|TRBV25-1
ASSEYWGDRGNTGELF
>TRBJ1-2|TRBV6-5
ASRRPGAIGGYT